This T cell receptor (beta chain) was profiled in a study of regulatory T cells in long-lasting Graves disease. Findings and caveats of the study: TRBV28, TRBJ1-2 and TRBJ2-5 were segments that persistent disease favored. Peripheral blood alone, not thyroid tissue, underwent study.

With iRepertoire HTBI primers and Arm-PCR of CDR3 regions, TCR beta libraries were built. TCRdb analysed the multiplex PCR reads with MiXCR anew, one entry per CDR3 protein. Counted here are 400,000 to 500,000 distinct CDR3 sequences, around 17% occurring once; the ten biggest clones make up about a quarter. The time point here: newly diagnosed GD, antithyroid drugs for less than 3 months. PBMC RNA was the source of the TCR library. This clonotype occurred many times. The antigen is unknown. CDR1 SEHNR and CDR2 FQNEAQ come from the germline V gene (reference sequence). V was pared by 5 bases and J by 10 bases, with 23 bases between. The CDR3 loop spans 15 amino acids. This sample also appeared in a second study, on T cells in Graves' hyperthyroidism and ophthalmopathy. That investigation notes: Among thyroid clonotypes expanded above 0.001, most also appeared in blood.

This clonotype originated in a woman in her late teens or twenties with Graves disease. The chain employs TRBV7-9 and TRBJ1-1; a possible D gene is TRBD1 (5 bases). The sample was peripheral blood mononuclear cells (PBMCs), taken at new diagnosis, from a patient treated with antithyroid drugs. The CDR3 loop reads CASSGAGQRIWGAFF. In nucleotides, the CDR3 is TGTGCCAGCAGCGGGGCAGGGCAAAGGATCTGGGGAGCTTTCTTT.